Listed below are T cell receptor beta chains from one sample, sequenced in a study of shared clonotypes between healthy human individuals. TCRdb's copy holds only in-frame clones and misses some; the assay was immunoSEQ multiplex PCR. The sample holds just over 2,000,000 clones, about 95% seen once. The sequenced sample consisted of naive CD8+ T cells sorted from blood. These receptors were obtained from a young man in good health. CDR3s include the opening cysteine and the closing phenylalanine or tryptophan. The order of the fields is D gene, J gene, V gene, CDR3 protein. The D gene is left open where the match is weak.

TRBD2,TRBJ2-2,TRBV30,CAWSATSVSANTGELFF
.,TRBJ1-1,TRBV4-3,CASSTRQDNTEAFF
.,TRBJ2-6,TRBV7-9,CASSWTTGANVLTF
TRBD2,TRBJ2-1,TRBV5-1,CASSGRLADNEQFF
TRBD1,TRBJ1-2,TRBV27,CASSPGTGGSYGYTF
.,TRBJ2-2,TRBV19,CASRPTGYSGDTGELFF
.,TRBJ1-6,TRBV6-5,CASSSTGDSPLHF
.,TRBJ1-1,TRBV9,CASSLIGEDFGGPEAFF
TRBD1,TRBJ2-7,TRBV5-1,CASSLGTGGHEQYF
.,TRBJ1-1,TRBV9,CASSVGGSTEAFF
TRBD2,TRBJ2-7,TRBV29-1,CSVLAGYEQYF